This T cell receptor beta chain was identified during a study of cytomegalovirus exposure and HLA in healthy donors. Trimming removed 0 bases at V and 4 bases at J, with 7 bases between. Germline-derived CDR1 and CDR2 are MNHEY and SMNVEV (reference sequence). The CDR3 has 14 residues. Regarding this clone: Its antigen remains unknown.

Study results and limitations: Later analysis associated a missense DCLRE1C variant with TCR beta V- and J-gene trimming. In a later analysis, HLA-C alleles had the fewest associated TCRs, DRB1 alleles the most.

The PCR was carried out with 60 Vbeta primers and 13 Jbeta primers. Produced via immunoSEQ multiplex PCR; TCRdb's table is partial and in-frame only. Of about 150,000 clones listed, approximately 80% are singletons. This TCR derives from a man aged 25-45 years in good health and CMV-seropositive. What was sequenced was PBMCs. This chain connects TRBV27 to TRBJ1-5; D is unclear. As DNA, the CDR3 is TGTGCCAGCAGTTTATCCCCGGGTAATCAGCCCCAGCATTTT. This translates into CASSLSPGNQPQHF.